Given below is one T cell receptor beta chain in context. What it binds is not known. This entry belongs to a study of T cell responses to AZD1222 COVID-19 vaccine. Using immunoSEQ multiplex PCR, the repertoire was profiled, and TCRdb retains in-frame clones only, with some absent. The table includes some 140,000 clones, roughly nine tenths detected once. The germline CDR1 and CDR2 sequences are LGHDT and YNNKEL (reference sequence). Trimming took off 1 base at V and 5 bases at J, with 8 bases between the two ends. The CDR3 spans 14 residues. Study-wide findings and caveats: Spike-specific TCR breadth and depth grew following two AZD1222 doses. Donors were largely white British and mainly female; clonal diversity was possibly underestimated. Within unmutated variant regions lay the reported targets of nearly half of spike-specific TCRs.

The rearrangement joins TRBV3-1 (or the pseudogene TRBV3-2) to TRBJ2-2; D call uncertain. Here the sequenced sample was peripheral blood, taken on day 0 of AZD1222 vaccination. The sequence derives from an adult in good health. The CDR3 sequence is CASSQVQGTGELFF. The DNA of the CDR3 is TGTGCCAGCAGCCAAGTTCAAGGAACCGGGGAGCTGTTTTTT.